This T cell receptor (beta chain) was found in a study of cytomegalovirus exposure and HLA in healthy donors. Study-wide results and caveats: TCR association rates varied by HLA locus in a later analysis, with DRB1 highest and HLA-C lowest.

A remark on this clone: Antigen unknown.

Primers: 60 Vbeta forward and 13 Jbeta reverse. Sequenced by immunoSEQ multiplex PCR; TCRdb stores in-frame clones only, minus some. Of about 130,000 clones in the sample, around 82% were seen once. This sequence originates from a young man in good health and CMV-seropositive. Sequenced material: PBMCs.

CDR3 in DNA: TGTGCCAGTACAGGAGGCGCGGGTACAGATACGCAGTATTTT. It specifies CASTGGAGTDTQYF. The chain combines TRBV19 with TRBJ2-3; D may be TRBD2 (5 bases). The CDR3 totals 14 residues. V was clipped by 7 bases and J by 3 bases, with 14 bases between them. From germline, CDR1 is LNHDA and CDR2 SQIVND (reference sequence).